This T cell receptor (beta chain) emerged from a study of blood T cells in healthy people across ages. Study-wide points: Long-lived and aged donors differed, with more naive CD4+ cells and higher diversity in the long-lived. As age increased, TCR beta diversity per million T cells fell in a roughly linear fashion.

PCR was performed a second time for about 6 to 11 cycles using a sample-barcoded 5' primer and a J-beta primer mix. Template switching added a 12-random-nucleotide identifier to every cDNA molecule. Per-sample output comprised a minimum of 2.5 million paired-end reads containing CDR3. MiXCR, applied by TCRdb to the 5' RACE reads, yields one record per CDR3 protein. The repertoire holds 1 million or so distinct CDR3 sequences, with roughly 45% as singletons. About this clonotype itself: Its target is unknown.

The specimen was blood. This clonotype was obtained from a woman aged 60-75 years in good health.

CDR3 in DNA: TGCGCCAGCAGCTTGGTTTCAGGGGGCGTGGACACTGAAGCTTTCTTT. Translated: CASSLVSGGVDTEAFF. This chain connects TRBV5-1 to TRBJ1-1; 8 bases agree with TRBD1. The ends lost 0 bases at V and 3 bases at J; junction bases unmatched: 7. Germline V gene sequence: CDR1 SGHRS, CDR2 YFSETQ. The CDR3 extends over 16 amino acids.